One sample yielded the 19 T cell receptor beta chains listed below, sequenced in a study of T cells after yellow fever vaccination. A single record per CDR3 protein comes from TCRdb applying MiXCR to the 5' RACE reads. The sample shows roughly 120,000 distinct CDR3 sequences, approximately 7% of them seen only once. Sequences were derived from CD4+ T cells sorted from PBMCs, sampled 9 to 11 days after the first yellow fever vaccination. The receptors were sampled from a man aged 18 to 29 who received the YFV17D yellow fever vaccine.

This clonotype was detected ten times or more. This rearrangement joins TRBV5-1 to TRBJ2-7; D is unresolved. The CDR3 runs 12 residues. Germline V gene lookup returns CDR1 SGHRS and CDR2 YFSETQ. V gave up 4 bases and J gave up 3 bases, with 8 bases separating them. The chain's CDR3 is CASSRVFYEQYV. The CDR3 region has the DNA TGCGCCAGCAGCCGGGTTTTCTACGAGCAGTACGTC.

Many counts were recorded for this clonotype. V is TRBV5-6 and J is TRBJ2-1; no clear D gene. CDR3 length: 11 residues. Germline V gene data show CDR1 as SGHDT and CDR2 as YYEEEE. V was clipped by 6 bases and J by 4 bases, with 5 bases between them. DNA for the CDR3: TGTGCCAGCACCCAATACAATGAGCAGTTCTTC. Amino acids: CASTQYNEQFF.

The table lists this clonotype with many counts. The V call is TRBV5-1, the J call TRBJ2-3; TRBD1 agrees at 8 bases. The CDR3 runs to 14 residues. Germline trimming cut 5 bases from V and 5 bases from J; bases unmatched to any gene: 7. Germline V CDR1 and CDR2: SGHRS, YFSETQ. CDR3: CASRPDRAVDTQYF. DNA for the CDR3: TGCGCCAGCAGACCGGACAGGGCTGTAGATACGCAGTATTTT. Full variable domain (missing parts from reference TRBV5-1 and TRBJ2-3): KAGVTQTPRYLIKTRGQQVTLSCSPISGHRSVSWYQQTPGQGLQFLFEYFSETQRNKGNFPGRFSGRQFSNSRSEMNVSTLELGDSALYLCASRPDRAVDTQYFGPGTRLTVL.

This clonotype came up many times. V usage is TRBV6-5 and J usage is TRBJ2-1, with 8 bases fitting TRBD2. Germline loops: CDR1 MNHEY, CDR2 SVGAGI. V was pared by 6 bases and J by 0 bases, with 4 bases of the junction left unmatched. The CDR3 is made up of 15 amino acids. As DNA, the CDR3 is TGTGCCAGCAGAACGGGGGGGGGCTCCTACAATGAGCAGTTCTTC. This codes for CASRTGGGSYNEQFF.

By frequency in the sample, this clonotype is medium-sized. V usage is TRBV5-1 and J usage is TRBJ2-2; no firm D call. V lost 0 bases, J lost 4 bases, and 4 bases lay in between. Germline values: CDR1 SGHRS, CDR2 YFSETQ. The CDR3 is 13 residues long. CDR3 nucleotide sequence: TGCGCCAGCAGCTTGGCGTCCACCGGGGAGCTGTTTTTT. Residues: CASSLASTGELFF.

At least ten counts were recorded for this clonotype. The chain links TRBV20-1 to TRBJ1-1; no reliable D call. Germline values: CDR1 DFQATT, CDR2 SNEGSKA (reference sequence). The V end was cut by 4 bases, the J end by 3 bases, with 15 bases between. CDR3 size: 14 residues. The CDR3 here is CSATLGSMDTEAFF. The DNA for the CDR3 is TGCAGTGCTACCCTCGGGTCTATGGACACTGAAGCTTTCTTT.

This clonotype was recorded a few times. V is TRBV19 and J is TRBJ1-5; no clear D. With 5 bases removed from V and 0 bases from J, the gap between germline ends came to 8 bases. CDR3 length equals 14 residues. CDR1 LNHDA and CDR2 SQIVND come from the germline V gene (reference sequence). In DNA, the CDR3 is TGTGCCAGTAGTTCGCAGAATAGCAATCAGCCCCAGCATTTT. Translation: CASSSQNSNQPQHF.

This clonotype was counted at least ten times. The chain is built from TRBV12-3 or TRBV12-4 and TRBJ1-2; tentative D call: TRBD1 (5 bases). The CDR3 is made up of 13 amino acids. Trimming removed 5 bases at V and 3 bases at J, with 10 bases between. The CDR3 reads CASSLMGDYGYTF. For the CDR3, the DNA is TGTGCCAGCAGTCTGATGGGGGACTATGGCTACACCTTC.

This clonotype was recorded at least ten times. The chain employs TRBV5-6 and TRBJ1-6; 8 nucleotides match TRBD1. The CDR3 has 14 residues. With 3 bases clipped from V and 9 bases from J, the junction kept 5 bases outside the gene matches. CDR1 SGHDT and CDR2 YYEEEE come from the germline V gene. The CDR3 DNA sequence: TGTGCCAGCAGCTCGGACAGGGTGGGTTCACCCCTCCACTTT. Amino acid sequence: CASSSDRVGSPLHF. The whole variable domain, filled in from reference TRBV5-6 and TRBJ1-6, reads DAGVTQSPTHLIKTRGQQVTLRCSPKSGHDTVSWYQQALGQGPQFIFQYYEEEERQRGNFPDRFSGHQFPNYSSELNVNALLLGDSALYLCASSSDRVGSPLHFGNGTRLTVT.

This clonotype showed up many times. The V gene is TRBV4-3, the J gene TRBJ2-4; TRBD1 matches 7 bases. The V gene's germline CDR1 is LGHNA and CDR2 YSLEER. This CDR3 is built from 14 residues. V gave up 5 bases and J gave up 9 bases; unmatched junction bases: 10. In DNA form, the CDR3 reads TGCGCCAGCAGCTTAACCGGGAAGGGGGCCATTCAGTACTTC. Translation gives CASSLTGKGAIQYF.

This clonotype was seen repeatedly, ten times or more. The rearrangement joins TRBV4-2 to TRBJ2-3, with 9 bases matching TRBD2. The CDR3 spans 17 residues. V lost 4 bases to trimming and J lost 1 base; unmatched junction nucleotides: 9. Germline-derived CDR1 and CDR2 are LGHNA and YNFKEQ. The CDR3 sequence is CASSLGRGGAGTDTQYF. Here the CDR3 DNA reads TGTGCCAGCAGCCTGGGCCGCGGGGGGGCGGGCACAGATACGCAGTATTTT.

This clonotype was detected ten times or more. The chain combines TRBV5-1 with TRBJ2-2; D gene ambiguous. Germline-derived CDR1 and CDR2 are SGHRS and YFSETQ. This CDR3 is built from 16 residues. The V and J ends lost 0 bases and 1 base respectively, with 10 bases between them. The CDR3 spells CASSLDPLVNTGELFF. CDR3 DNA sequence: TGCGCCAGCAGCTTGGACCCACTTGTGAACACCGGGGAGCTGTTTTTT.

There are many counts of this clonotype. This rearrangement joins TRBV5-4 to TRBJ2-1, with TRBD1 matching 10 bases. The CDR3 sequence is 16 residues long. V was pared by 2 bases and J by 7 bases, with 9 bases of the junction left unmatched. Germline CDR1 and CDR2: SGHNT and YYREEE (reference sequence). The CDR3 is CASSFGGTGEWNEQFF. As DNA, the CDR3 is TGTGCCAGCAGCTTCGGAGGGACAGGGGAATGGAATGAGCAGTTCTTC. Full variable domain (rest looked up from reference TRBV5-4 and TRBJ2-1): ETGVTQSPTHLIKTRGQQVTLRCSSQSGHNTVSWYQQALGQGPQFIFQYYREEENGRGNFPPRFSGLQFPNYSSELNVNALELDDSALYLCASSFGGTGEWNEQFFGPGTRLTVL.

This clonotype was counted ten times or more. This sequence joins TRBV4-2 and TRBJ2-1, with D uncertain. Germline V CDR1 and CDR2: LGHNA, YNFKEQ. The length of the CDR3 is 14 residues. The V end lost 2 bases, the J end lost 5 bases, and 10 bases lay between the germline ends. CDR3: CASSQTQLNNEQFF. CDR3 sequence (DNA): TGTGCCAGCAGCCAAACCCAACTGAACAATGAGCAGTTCTTC.

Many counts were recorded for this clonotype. The CDR3 protein is CSARKGENTEAFF. The CDR3 coding sequence is TGCAGTGCTAGAAAAGGGGAGAACACTGAAGCTTTCTTT. V usage is TRBV20-1 and J usage is TRBJ1-1; D is possibly TRBD1 (5 bases). V was trimmed by 2 bases and J by 1 base, leaving 8 bases between them. The CDR3 has 13 residues. The germline V gene encodes CDR1 DFQATT and CDR2 SNEGSKA (reference sequence).

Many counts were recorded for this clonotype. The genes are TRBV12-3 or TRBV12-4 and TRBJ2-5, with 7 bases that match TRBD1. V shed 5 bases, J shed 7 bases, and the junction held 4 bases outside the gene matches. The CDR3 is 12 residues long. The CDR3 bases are TGTGCCAGCAGTCGACAGGGACGGACCCAGTACTTC. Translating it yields CASSRQGRTQYF.

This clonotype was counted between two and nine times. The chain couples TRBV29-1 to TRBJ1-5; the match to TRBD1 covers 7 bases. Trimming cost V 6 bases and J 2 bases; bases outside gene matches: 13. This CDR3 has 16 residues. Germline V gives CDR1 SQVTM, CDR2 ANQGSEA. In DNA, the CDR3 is TGCAGCGTCCGCACAGGGGTAGGGGATCGCAATCAGCCCCAGCATTTT. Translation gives CSVRTGVGDRNQPQHF.

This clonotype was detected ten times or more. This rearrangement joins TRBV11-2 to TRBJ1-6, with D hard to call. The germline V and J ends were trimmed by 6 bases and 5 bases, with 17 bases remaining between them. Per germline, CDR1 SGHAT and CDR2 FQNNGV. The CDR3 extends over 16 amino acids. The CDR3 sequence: CASSLRPGGNNSPLHF. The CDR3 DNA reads TGTGCCAGCAGTCTGAGACCCGGCGGTAATAATTCACCCCTCCACTTT.

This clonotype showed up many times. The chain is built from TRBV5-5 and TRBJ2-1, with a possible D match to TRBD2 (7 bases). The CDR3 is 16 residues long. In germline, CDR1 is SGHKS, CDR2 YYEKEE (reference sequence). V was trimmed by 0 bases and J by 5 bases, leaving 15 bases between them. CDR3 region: CASSLGPPGGDNEQFF. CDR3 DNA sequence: TGTGCCAGCAGCTTGGGCCCCCCGGGGGGCGACAATGAGCAGTTCTTC.